Below are 17 T cell receptor beta chains sequenced from a single sample in a study of T cells in Graves' hyperthyroidism and ophthalmopathy. The CDR3 regions of TCR beta were amplified from RNA transcripts. The HTBI primer set was used in a first-round RT-PCR of the TCR CDR3. MiXCR, run by TCRdb on the multiplex PCR reads, gives a single entry per CDR3 protein. The data contain fewer than 700,000 distinct CDR3 sequences, about 15% of them singletons. Sample: blood. These receptors originate from a woman aged 18-29 years with Graves' ophthalmopathy.

This chain links TRBV28 with TRBJ2-5; 8 nucleotides align to TRBD2. This CDR3 comprises 14 residues. V shed 8 bases, J shed 5 bases, and the junction held 10 bases outside the gene matches. Germline V gene sequence: CDR1 MDHEN, CDR2 SYDVKM. The CDR3 DNA sequence: TGTGCCAGCGCAAGCGGGAGAAAGCGGGAGACCCAGTACTTC. It encodes CASASGRKRETQYF.

The V call is TRBV5-1, the J call TRBJ2-1; D is perhaps TRBD1 (6 bases). The CDR3 is 13 amino acids. Trimming took 2 bases from V and 4 from J, leaving 7 bases between them. The germline gives CDR1 SGHRS, CDR2 YFSETQ. The CDR3 bases are TGCGCCAGCAGCTTCCAGGGGTACAATGAGCAGTTCTTC. Its protein product is CASSFQGYNEQFF.

The chain couples TRBV25-1 to TRBJ2-2; 7 bases agree with TRBD1. Germline V gives CDR1 MGHDK, CDR2 SYGVNS. The CDR3 totals 13 residues. Trimming cost V 2 bases and J 6 bases; bases outside gene matches: 0. CDR3 in amino acids: CASSEQGAGELFF. DNA of the CDR3: TGTGCCAGCAGTGAACAGGGGGCCGGGGAGCTGTTTTTT.

The sample holds a few counts of this clonotype. The chain has TRBV19 and TRBJ2-7, with D possibly TRBD1 on 5 matching bases. The CDR3 covers 13 residues. Germline assignment: CDR1 LNHDA and CDR2 SQIVND (reference sequence). The V end was cut by 3 bases, the J end by 5 bases, with 11 bases between. The CDR3 nucleotides read TGTGCCAGTAGTATCACAGGCTCGGACGAGCAGTACTTC. It translates to CASSITGSDEQYF.

Ten or more counts support this clonotype. The chain combines TRBV30 with TRBJ1-1; TRBD1 might be the D (6 bases). This CDR3 is 15 amino acids long. V lost 4 bases and J lost 1, with 16 bases in between. Germline V gene sequence: CDR1 GTSNPN, CDR2 SVGIG (reference sequence). The CDR3 loop is CAWMEGVVGNTEAFF. The CDR3 DNA is TGTGCCTGGATGGAGGGGGTGGTAGGGAACACTGAAGCTTTCTTT.

This chain joins TRBV5-1 and TRBJ1-5; tentative D call: TRBD1 (5 bases). The germline V and J ends were trimmed by 4 bases and 2 bases, with 16 bases remaining between them. Germline V gene lookup returns CDR1 SGHRS and CDR2 YFSETQ. The CDR3 contains 16 residues. The CDR3 protein is CASSPGGGVGNQPQHF. For the CDR3, the DNA is TGCGCCAGCAGCCCCGGGGGGGGAGTTGGCAATCAGCCCCAGCATTTT.

There are many counts of this clonotype. The gene calls are TRBV27 and TRBJ1-5; D gene uncertain. This CDR3 spans 14 amino acids. V was pared by 3 bases and J by 5 bases, with 11 bases between. Germline V gene lookup returns CDR1 MNHEY and CDR2 SMNVEV (reference sequence). The CDR3 nucleotides read TGTGCCAGCAGTTTCGGCGCCTACGATCAGCCCCAGCATTTT. It specifies CASSFGAYDQPQHF.

This clonotype was observed many times. This rearrangement joins TRBV11-2 to TRBJ1-2; 8 bases line up with TRBD1. The germline CDR1 and CDR2 sequences are SGHAT and FQNNGV. The CDR3 contains 13 residues. J was trimmed by 7 bases and V by 4 bases; bases with no gene match: 5. The CDR3 sequence: CASSSGGAGGYTF. DNA for the CDR3: TGTGCCAGCAGCTCAGGGGGCGCGGGTGGCTACACCTTC.

V usage is TRBV20-1 and J usage is TRBJ1-6; perhaps TRBD1 as D (5 bases). Trimming removed 5 bases from V and 8 bases from J, with 16 bases in between. Germline CDR1 is DFQATT and CDR2 is SNEGSKA (reference sequence). The CDR3 length is 14 residues. CDR3 sequence (DNA): TGCAGTGCTGGAGCCGGGACGGGCGATTCACCCCTCCACTTT. This gives the protein CSAGAGTGDSPLHF.

The chain recombines TRBV6-1 with TRBJ2-4, with 10 bases identical to TRBD1. V dropped 1 base and J dropped 8; count of bases not matched to a gene: 8. Germline-derived CDR1 and CDR2 are MNHNS and SASEGT. This CDR3 has 16 residues. The CDR3 DNA reads as TGTGCCAGCAGTGAAGACCCCGGGACAGGGGCCCACATTCAGTACTTC. Translated: CASSEDPGTGAHIQYF.

The V call is TRBV20-1, the J call TRBJ1-1; D gene unclear. Looked up from germline, CDR1 is DFQATT and CDR2 is SNEGSKA (reference sequence). Deletions cut 5 bases from V and 5 bases from J, with 12 bases between. The CDR3 totals 12 residues. In DNA, the CDR3 is TGCAGTGCTGGGCGAACTGGGACTGAAGCTTTCTTT. This sequence encodes CSAGRTGTEAFF.

This clonotype showed up many times. The rearrangement joins TRBV20-1 to TRBJ2-1; D not certain. The ends were cut back, 7 bases at V and 2 bases at J, with 15 bases in the middle. Germline loops: CDR1 DFQATT, CDR2 SNEGSKA (reference sequence). The CDR3 loop spans 14 amino acids. For the CDR3, the DNA is TGCAGTGGTCAAACATATAACACCTACAATGAGCAGTTCTTC. Protein sequence: CSGQTYNTYNEQFF.

This clonotype showed up many times. J is TRBJ2-3 and V is TRBV7-9; D unresolved. The germline gives CDR1 SEHNR, CDR2 FQNEAQ (reference sequence). Trimming cost V 0 bases and J 5 bases, with 6 bases left between them. This CDR3 spans 13 amino acids. CDR3: CASSLALVDTQYF. CDR3 in DNA: TGTGCCAGCAGCTTAGCGCTAGTAGATACGCAGTATTTT.

This clonotype occurred a few times. This could be a read error, since a much larger clone is one nucleotide away. The gene calls are TRBV28 and TRBJ2-1; a weak D match, TRBD1 (7 bases). The ends were cut back, 3 bases at V and 9 bases at J, with 30 bases in the middle. From germline, CDR1 is MDHEN and CDR2 SYDVKM. The CDR3 runs to 19 residues. The CDR3 reads CASSLVGGGEQHPTGEQFF. CDR3 nucleotides: TGTGCCAGCAGTTTGGTTGGAGGGGGCGAGCAGCACCCTACAGGTGAGCAGTTCTTC.

Ten or more counts support this clonotype. This chain connects TRBV5-1 to TRBJ2-2; TRBD2 aligns across 12 bases. Germline-derived CDR1 and CDR2 are SGHRS and YFSETQ. Unmatched junction bases numbered 3, after V lost 0 bases and J lost 0 bases. The CDR3 has 18 amino acids. The CDR3 DNA sequence: TGCGCCAGCAGCTTGGGGCTAGCGGGAGGGCCGAACACCGGGGAGCTGTTTTTT. Translated: CASSLGLAGGPNTGELFF. Full variable domain (missing parts from reference TRBV5-1 and TRBJ2-2): KAGVTQTPRYLIKTRGQQVTLSCSPISGHRSVSWYQQTPGQGLQFLFEYFSETQRNKGNFPGRFSGRQFSNSRSEMNVSTLELGDSALYLCASSLGLAGGPNTGELFFGEGSRLTVL.

The table lists this clonotype with many counts. The chain links TRBV2 to TRBJ1-4, with D maybe TRBD1 (6 bases). Per germline, CDR1 SNHLY and CDR2 FYNNEI. The V gene lost 8 bases and the J gene lost 8 bases, with 15 bases spanning the gap. This CDR3 spans 13 amino acids. The CDR3 DNA is TGTGCCAGCGCCGGGGGCCTTCGGGAAAAACTGTTTTTT. This encodes CASAGGLREKLFF.

This clonotype appeared many times. The chain employs TRBV30 and TRBJ1-2; D remains ambiguous. CDR1 is GTSNPN and CDR2 is SVGIG in the germline V gene (reference sequence). This CDR3 has 12 amino acids. V lost 2 bases to trimming and J lost 3 bases, with 7 bases between them. CDR3 protein: CAWSLRYYGYTF. The CDR3 coding sequence is TGTGCCTGGAGTCTTCGATACTATGGCTACACCTTC. Drawing the rest from reference TRBV30 and TRBJ1-2, the complete variable domain is SQTIHQWPATLVQPVGSPLSLECTVEGTSNPNLYWYRQAAGRGLQLLFYSVGIGQISSEVPQNLSASRPQDRQFILSSKKLLLSDSGFYLCAWSLRYYGYTFGSGTRLTVV.